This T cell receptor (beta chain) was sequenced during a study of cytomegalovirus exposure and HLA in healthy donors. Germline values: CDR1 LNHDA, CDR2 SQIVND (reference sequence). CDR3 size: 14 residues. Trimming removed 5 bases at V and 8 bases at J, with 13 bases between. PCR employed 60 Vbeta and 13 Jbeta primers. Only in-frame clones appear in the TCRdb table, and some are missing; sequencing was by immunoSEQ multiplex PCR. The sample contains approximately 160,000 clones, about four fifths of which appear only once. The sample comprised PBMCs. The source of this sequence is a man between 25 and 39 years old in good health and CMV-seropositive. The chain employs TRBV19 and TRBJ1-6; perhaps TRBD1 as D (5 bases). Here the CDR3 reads CASSPWGEHSPLHF. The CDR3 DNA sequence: TGTGCCAGTAGTCCCTGGGGGGAACATTCACCCCTCCACTTT.